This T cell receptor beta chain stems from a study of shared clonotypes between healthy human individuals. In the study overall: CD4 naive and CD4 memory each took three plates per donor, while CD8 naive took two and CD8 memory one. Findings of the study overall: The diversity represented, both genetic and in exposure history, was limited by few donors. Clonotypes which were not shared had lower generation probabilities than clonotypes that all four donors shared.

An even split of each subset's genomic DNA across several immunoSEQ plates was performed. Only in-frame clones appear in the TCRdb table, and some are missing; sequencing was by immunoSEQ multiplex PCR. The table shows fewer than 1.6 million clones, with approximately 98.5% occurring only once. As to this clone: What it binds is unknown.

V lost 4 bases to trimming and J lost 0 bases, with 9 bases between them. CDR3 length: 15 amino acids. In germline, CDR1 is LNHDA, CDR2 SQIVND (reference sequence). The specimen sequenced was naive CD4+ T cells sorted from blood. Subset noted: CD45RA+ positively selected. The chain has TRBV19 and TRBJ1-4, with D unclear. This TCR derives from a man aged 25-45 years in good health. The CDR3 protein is CASSKLSATNEKLFF. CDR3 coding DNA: TGTGCCAGTAGTAAGTTAAGTGCAACTAATGAAAAACTGTTTTTT.